The rows below give T cell receptor beta chains drawn from one sample of a study of CXCR3-negative and CXCR3-positive naive CD8 T cells. TCRdb reprocessed the 5' RACE reads and reports one entry per CDR3 protein, with no DNA. The table lists 150,000 or so distinct CDR3 sequences, with about 0.3% in the top ten. The sample taken for sequencing was naive CXCR3+ CD8+ T cells from blood. Receptor source: a human donor in good health. Some clones in this sample may be carry-over from other donors' samples. Both conserved end residues are part of each CDR3.

TRBV6-2/TRBV6-3	TRBJ1-3	CATLDLRSGNTIYF
TRBV5-6	TRBJ2-1	CARYTISKRRDSENNEQFF
TRBV7-6	TRBJ2-3	CASSPVGPESDTQYF
TRBV15	TRBJ1-1	CATSIGVRTEAFF
TRBV21-1	TRBJ2-5	CASSKVGDRRETQYF
TRBV11-3	TRBJ2-5	CASSSGTSGGLETQYF
TRBV6-6	TRBJ2-2	CASSYSSQIIDTGELFF
TRBV7-9	TRBJ1-2	CASSPGAGGGYGYTF
TRBV7-9	TRBJ2-2	CASSLAGQGANTGELFF
TRBV29-1	TRBJ1-1	CSVVRMGVEAFF
TRBV29-1	TRBJ2-5	CSVETVWGQNQETQYF
TRBV5-1	TRBJ1-2	CASSLEGPGPYGYTF
TRBV29-1	TRBJ1-4	CSVEDQGQGAWKEKLFF
TRBV20-1	TRBJ2-7	CSATGGVTYEQYF
TRBV7-9	TRBJ2-7	CASSPGGPYEQYF
TRBV4-3	TRBJ1-1	CASSQDRTGSYTEAFF
TRBV2	TRBJ1-1	CASSEPRDSAETEAFF
TRBV12-3/TRBV12-4	TRBJ2-1	CASSKTTVFGEQFF
TRBV27	TRBJ1-6	CASSPGGGLNPPLHF
TRBV4-3	TRBJ1-6	CASSRVRDQDSPLHF
TRBV29-1	TRBJ2-7	CSASGDFFYEQYF
TRBV5-5	TRBJ2-7	CASSRLAVSSYEQYF
TRBV29-1	TRBJ1-3	CSCRGRGNTIYF
TRBV15	TRBJ2-7	CATSASPSEGSEQYF
TRBV10-3	TRBJ2-3	CAISAGTSDTQYF
TRBV7-9	TRBJ1-1	CASSPAGAQMNTEAFF
TRBV3-1	TRBJ2-7	CASSQSVYEQYF
TRBV7-9	TRBJ2-7	CASRLSGGTSYEQYF
TRBV28	TRBJ2-3	CASSLTPQGYADTQYF
TRBV12-3/TRBV12-4	TRBJ1-2	CASSASGQVANYGYTF
TRBV3-1	TRBJ1-1	CASSQERRTGVLEAFF
TRBV21-1	TRBJ2-7	CASSSPGTGFGEQYF
TRBV6-5	TRBJ2-7	CASSWTGGSYEQYF
TRBV28	TRBJ2-3	CASSRSGDYTDTQYF
TRBV29-1	TRBJ1-1	CSGTGLDTEAFF
TRBV5-1	TRBJ2-7	CASSLSQGLSYEQYF
TRBV3-1	TRBJ1-2	CASSPGQGGYGYTF
TRBV20-1	TRBJ2-5	CSASWGQETQYF
TRBV29-1	TRBJ1-2	CSVVGGETYGYTF
TRBV3-1	TRBJ2-7	CASATEGTYEQYF
TRBV5-6	TRBJ2-1	CASSLLAGWYNEQFF
TRBV28	TRBJ2-7	CASSLPHNSYEQYF
TRBV21-1	TRBJ2-1	CASSKGAGGNEQFF
TRBV7-2	TRBJ1-1	CASSLAGRGDTEAFF
TRBV29-1	TRBJ2-3	CSVGSPWGDTQYF
TRBV29-1	TRBJ2-7	CSVTGGHNYEQYF
TRBV12-3/TRBV12-4	TRBJ1-5	CASSFIGLGQPQHF
TRBV19	TRBJ2-5	CASSIIGLETQYF